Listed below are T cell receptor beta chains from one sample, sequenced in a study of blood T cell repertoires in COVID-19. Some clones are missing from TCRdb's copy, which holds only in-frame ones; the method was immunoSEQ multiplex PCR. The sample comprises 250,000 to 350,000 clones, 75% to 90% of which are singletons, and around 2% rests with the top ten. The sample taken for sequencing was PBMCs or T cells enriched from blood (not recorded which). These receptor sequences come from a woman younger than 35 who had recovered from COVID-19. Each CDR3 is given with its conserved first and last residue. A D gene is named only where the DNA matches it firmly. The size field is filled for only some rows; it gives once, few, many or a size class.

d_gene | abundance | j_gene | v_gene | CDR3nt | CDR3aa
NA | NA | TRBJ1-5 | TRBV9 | TGTGCCAGCGGAGATGGCATGGCCCAGCATTTT | CASGDGMAQHF
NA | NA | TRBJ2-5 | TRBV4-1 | TGCGCCAGCAGCCAAGCCGCCGGGTCCCAAGAGACCCAGTACTTC | CASSQAAGSQETQYF
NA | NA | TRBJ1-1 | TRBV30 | TGTGCCTGGAGGACGGGTATCGGCACTGAAGCTTTCTTT | CAWRTGIGTEAFF
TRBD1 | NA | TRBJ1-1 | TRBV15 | TGTGCCACCAGCACTGAAAAAACAGGGGGACCAAAGAACACTGAAGCTTTCTTT | CATSTEKTGGPKNTEAFF
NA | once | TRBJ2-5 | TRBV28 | TGTGCCAGCAGTTTACTAGACGGTAGAGAGACCCAGTACTTC | CASSLLDGRETQYF
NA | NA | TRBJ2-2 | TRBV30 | TGTGCCTGGAGTGCTGACACCGGGGAGCTGTTTTTT | CAWSADTGELFF
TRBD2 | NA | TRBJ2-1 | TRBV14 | TGTGCCAGCAGCCAAGCTAGCGGGAGATACAATGAGCAGTTCTTC | CASSQASGRYNEQFF
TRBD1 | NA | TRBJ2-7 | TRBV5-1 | TGCGCCAGCAGCCCGAAACAGGGGATCAACGAGCAGTACTTC | CASSPKQGINEQYF
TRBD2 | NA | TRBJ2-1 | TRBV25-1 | TGTGCCAGCAGCGGACTAGCGGTATTCCAGGATGAGCAGTTCTTC | CASSGLAVFQDEQFF
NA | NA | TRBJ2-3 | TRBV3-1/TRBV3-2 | TGTGCCAGCAGCCCTGGGGCCCCAAGCACAGATACGCAGTATTTT | CASSPGAPSTDTQYF
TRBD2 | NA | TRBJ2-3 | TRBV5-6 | TGTGCCAGCAGCTTTGTGTCTAGCGGGGGACATACGCAGTATTTT | CASSFVSSGGHTQYF
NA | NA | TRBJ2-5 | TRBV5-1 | TGCGCCAGCAGCTTGGTGGGGGGGCCCGAGACCCAGTACTTC | CASSLVGGPETQYF
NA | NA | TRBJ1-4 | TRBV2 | TGTGCCAGCAGTACAGGATTCAATGAAAAACTGTTTTTT | CASSTGFNEKLFF
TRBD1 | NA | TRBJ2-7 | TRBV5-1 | TGCGCCAGCAGCTCCGCCGGGACAGGTTATTACGAGCAGTACTTC | CASSSAGTGYYEQYF
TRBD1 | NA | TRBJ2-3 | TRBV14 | TGTGCCAGCAGCCCCGGGACAGCCTTTCATTCAGATACGCAGTATTTT | CASSPGTAFHSDTQYF
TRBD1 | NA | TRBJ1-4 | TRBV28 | TGTGCCAGCAGACCGGGACAGGCGGGCGAAAAACTGTTTTTT | CASRPGQAGEKLFF
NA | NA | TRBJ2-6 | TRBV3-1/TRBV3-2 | TGTGCCAGCAGTCTCGCGGTCTCTGGGGCCAACGTCCTGACTTTC | CASSLAVSGANVLTF
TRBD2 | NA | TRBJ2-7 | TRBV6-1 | TGTGCCAGCAGTGAATTCGAACTAGCGGGGGGTTACGAGCAGTACTTC | CASSEFELAGGYEQYF
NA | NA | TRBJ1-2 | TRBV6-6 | TGTGCCAGCAGTGATCAGGGTCTCAACTATGGCTACACCTTC | CASSDQGLNYGYTF
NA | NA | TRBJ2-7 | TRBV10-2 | TGCGCCAGCAGACCCCGGGGATCTATGGGTGAGCAGTACTTC | CASRPRGSMGEQYF
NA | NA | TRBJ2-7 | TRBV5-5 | TGTGCCAGCAGCCCCGATGGGAGTACCTACGAGCAGTACTTC | CASSPDGSTYEQYF
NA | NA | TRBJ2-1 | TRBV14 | TGTGCCAGCAGCCCCAACCGATTGGACAGTTACAGCTCCTACAATGAGCAGTTCTTC | CASSPNRLDSYSSYNEQFF
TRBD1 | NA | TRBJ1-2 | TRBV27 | TGTGCCAGCAGTTTAAATCCCGGACAGGGTAATATCTATGGCTACACCTTC | CASSLNPGQGNIYGYTF
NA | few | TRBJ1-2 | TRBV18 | TGTGCCAGCTCAATTAACGCGGGACCCGGCTATGGCTACACCTTC | CASSINAGPGYGYTF
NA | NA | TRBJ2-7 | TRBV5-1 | TGCGCCAGCAGCTTAGGGCAGGGCCAGCAGTACGAGCAGTACTTC | CASSLGQGQQYEQYF
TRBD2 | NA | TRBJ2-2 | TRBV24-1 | TGTGCCACCAGTGACCCAACTAGCGGGGGGGCCTCCGGGGAGCTGTTTTTT | CATSDPTSGGASGELFF
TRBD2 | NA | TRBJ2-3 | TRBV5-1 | TGCGCCAGCAGCTTCGGACTAGCGGGGGTGTCCACAGATACGCAGTATTTT | CASSFGLAGVSTDTQYF
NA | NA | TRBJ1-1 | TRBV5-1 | TGCGCCAGCAGCGCTCAGGGGATGAACACTGAAGCTTTCTTT | CASSAQGMNTEAFF
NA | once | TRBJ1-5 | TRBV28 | TGTGCCAGCAGATCCAGGGATTTGTTTAATCAGCCCCAGCATTTT | CASRSRDLFNQPQHF
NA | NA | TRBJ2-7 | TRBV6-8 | TGTGCCAGCAGTATTCCAGGGATTTACGAGCAGTACTTC | CASSIPGIYEQYF
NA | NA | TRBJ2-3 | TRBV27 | TGTGCCAGCAGTTTGTGGACTAGCACAGATACGCAGTATTTT | CASSLWTSTDTQYF
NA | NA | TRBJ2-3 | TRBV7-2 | TGTGCCAGCAGCCGGCTGGGGCCGGGAGATACGCAGTATTTT | CASSRLGPGDTQYF
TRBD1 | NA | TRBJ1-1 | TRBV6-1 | TGTGCCAGCAGTGAAGCTCAGGAGGGGGCTAAGGGCACTGAAGCTTTCTTT | CASSEAQEGAKGTEAFF
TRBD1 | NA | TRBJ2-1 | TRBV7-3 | TGTGCCAGCAGCTTAGAGGGGACAGGGAGTAATTGGTTCTTC | CASSLEGTGSNWFF
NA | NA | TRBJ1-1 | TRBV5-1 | TGCGCCAGCAGCTTGTCATCTTTAAATGAGGCTTTCTTT | CASSLSSLNEAFF
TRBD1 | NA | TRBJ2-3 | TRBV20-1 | TGCAGTGCTAGGACAGGGTGGACGCAGTATTTT | CSARTGWTQYF
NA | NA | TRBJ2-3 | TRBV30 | TGTGCCTGGAGTTACAGCGGTACCGGGGGCACAGATACGCAGTATTTT | CAWSYSGTGGTDTQYF
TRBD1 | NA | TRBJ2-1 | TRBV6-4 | TGTGCCAGCAGTTCCACAGGGGGCGCATACAATGAGCAGTTCTTC | CASSSTGGAYNEQFF
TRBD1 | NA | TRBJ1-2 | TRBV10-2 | TGCGCCAGCAGCGAGGACAGGGTGTATGGCTACACCTTC | CASSEDRVYGYTF
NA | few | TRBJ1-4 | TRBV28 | TGTGCCAGCAGTTTAGGGGGGGCCGGTGAAAAACTGTTTTTT | CASSLGGAGEKLFF
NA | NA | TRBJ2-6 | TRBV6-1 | TGTGCCAGCAGTGCCAGGGAACTGCCCGCCTCTGGGGCCAACGTCCTGACTTTC | CASSARELPASGANVLTF
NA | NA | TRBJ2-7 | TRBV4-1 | TGCGCCAGCAGCCAAGTCCCGTGGGGGCCCCAGGTCTACGAGCAGTACTTC | CASSQVPWGPQVYEQYF
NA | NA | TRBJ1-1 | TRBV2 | TGTGCCAGCAGTGAAGCGCTACAGGGAAACACTGAAGCTTTCTTT | CASSEALQGNTEAFF
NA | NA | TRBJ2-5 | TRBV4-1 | TGCGCCAGCAGCCAGGGGGGGGGCCTGGACGAGACCCAGTACTTC | CASSQGGGLDETQYF
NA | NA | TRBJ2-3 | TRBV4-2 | TGTGCCAGCAGCCAACCGATACAGCTCGGCACAGATACGCAGTATTTT | CASSQPIQLGTDTQYF
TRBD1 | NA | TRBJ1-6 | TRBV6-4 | TGTGCCAGCAGGCCAACAGGGGAGAATTCACCCCTCCACTTT | CASRPTGENSPLHF
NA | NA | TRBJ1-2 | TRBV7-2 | TGTGCCAGCAGCACCAGGGCGTTCATCGGCTACACCTTC | CASSTRAFIGYTF